This T cell receptor beta chain was retrieved from a study of shared clonotypes between healthy human individuals. Sequenced by immunoSEQ multiplex PCR; TCRdb stores in-frame clones only, minus some. The sample includes about half a million clones, roughly 80% seen only once; the top ten take around 13%. The germline V gene has CDR1 MDHEN and CDR2 SYDVKM. This CDR3 spans 13 amino acids. V was pared by 4 bases and J by 7 bases, with 11 bases between. This TCR was recovered from a woman in her thirties or forties in good health. Some clones in this sample may be carry-over from other donors' samples. This chain uses TRBV28 with TRBJ2-1, with TRBD1 as a possible D gene (6 bases). The sequenced sample consisted of PBMCs. The CDR3 DNA reads TGTGCCAGCAGTTCAGGGGCTAGAAATGAGCAGTTCTTC. It encodes CASSSGARNEQFF.